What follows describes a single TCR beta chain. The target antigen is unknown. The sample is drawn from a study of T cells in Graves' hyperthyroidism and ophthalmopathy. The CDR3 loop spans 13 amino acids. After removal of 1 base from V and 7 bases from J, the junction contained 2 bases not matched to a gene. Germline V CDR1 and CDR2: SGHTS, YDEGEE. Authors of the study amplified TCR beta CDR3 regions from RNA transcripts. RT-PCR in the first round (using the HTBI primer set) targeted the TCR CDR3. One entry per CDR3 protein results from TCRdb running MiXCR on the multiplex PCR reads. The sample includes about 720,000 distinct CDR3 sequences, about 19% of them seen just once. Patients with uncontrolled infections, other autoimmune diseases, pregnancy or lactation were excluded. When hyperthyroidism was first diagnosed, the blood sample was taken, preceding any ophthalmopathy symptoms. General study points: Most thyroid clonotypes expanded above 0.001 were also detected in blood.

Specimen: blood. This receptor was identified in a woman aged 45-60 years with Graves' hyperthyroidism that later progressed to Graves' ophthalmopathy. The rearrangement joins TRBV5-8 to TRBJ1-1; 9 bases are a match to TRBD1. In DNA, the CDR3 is TGTGCCAGCAGCTTGACAGGGGGCCTTGAAGCTTTCTTT. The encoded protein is CASSLTGGLEAFF.